This TCR beta chain was captured in a study of T cells after yellow fever vaccination (dated by TCRdb to the late 2010s). Study-wide context: Libraries from fractions with low cell numbers were prepared with the SMART-Seq v4 Ultra Low Input RNA kit. To follow T-cell clones before and after both primary and booster YFV17D yellow fever vaccination, bulk TCR alpha and beta repertoires underwent longitudinal sequencing. The cohort comprised two healthy male donors, one aged 18 to 30 and one aged 30 to 40 years. Blood was collected at multiple timepoints before and after primary and secondary immunization, and bulk PBMC replicates and cell subsets were isolated.

Interpreted using the paper, the treatment or condition label stands for: live attenuated yellow fever vaccine strain. At every blood-draw timepoint, two biological replicates of bulk PBMCs were collected. PBMCs were isolated from peripheral blood using a standard Ficoll-Paque protocol. TriZol was used to extract RNA from bulk PBMCs, from CD4 and CD8 fractions, and from dextramer-positive and dextramer-negative fractions. This clonotype turned up a few times. Its antigen remains undetermined. Qualities for individual bases were not recorded, and no much larger clone is one base off. At the junction V is shortened by 6 bases and J by 6 bases, with 15 bases in between. The germline V gene specifies SGHAT as CDR1 and FQNNGV as CDR2. CDR3 length: 14 amino acids, cysteine to phenylalanine. The sequence is cut down to CDR3 DNA, 42 bases in frame from base 1. Synthesis of TCR cDNA relied on 5'RACE template switching, a step that introduced a universal primer site along with unique molecular identifiers. Priming of cDNA synthesis was performed from both the TCR alpha and TCR beta constant segments. Library amplification used two PCR steps, and the second PCR step added sample barcodes and sequencing adapters. Sequencing of the libraries was done on either Illumina HiSeq 2500 (2x100 bp) or NovaSeq (2x150 bp). The source study handled its data this way. Demultiplexing of reads and collapsing into UMI consensus sequences were performed with MIGEC, and V(D)J alignment was carried out with MiXCR. Vaccine-responding clonotypes were defined with edgeR using replicate PBMC samples, requiring FDR below 0.01 and a log2 fold change above 5 up to day 15. Each bulk clonotype received a CD4 or CD8 identity based on whether the sequenced CD4 or CD8 repertoire contained that clonotype at higher abundance. Through fastp at Q25 and MiXCR, TCRdb rebuilt clones from the public reads, retaining in-frame beta chains. Every distinct CDR3 protein forms one entry, paired with its most common genes and DNA. These V and J calls rely on TCRdb rather than the paper's analysis. This sample is represented by fewer than 650,000 distinct CDR3 sequences; 20% to 25% of them were singletons. The ten largest clones take up roughly a sixth of the sample.

Study-level results and caveats: FACS-sorted repertoires could contain abundant contaminating clonotypes from the bulk population, so computational filtering was required. Most clones expanded after primary vaccination were re-detected after the booster (96% of CD4 and around 88% of CD8), suggesting broad memory maintenance. The secondary T-cell response was found to be weaker but faster than the primary response, with a peak reached on day 5 rather than on day 15. Only two donors were included in the study, so the extent to which the findings can be generalized is limited. A small fraction of clonotypes appeared in both the CD4 and CD8 compartments, likely as a result of convergent recombination.

The receptor was derived from a man younger than 30 who received the YFV17D yellow fever vaccine. The sequencing here drew on PBMCs, taken around 3 weeks after the first yellow fever vaccination. The chain employs TRBV11-2 and TRBJ1-3, and TRBD1 may be the D gene, going by 6 matching bases. The CDR3 amino acid sequence is: CASSPTGALNTIYF. The DNA reads TGTGCCAGCAGTCCGACAGGCGCTTTAAACACCATATATTTT.